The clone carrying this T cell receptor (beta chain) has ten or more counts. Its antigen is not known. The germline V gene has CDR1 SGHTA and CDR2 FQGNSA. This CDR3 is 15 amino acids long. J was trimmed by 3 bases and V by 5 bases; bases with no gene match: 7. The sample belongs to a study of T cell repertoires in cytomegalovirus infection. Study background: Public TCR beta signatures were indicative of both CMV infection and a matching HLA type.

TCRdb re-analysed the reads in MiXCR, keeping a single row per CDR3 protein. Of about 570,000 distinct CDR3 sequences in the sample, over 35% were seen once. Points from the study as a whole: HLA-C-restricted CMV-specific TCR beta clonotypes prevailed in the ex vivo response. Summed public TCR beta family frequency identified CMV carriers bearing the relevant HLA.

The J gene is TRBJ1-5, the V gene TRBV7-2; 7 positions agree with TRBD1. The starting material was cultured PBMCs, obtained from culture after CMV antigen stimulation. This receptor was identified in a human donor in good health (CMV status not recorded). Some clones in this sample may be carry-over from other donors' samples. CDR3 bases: TGTGCCAGCAGCCCCTCGACAGGGAACAATCAGCCCCAGCATTTT. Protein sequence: CASSPSTGNNQPQHF. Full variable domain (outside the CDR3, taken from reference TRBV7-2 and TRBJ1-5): GAGVSQSPSNKVTEKGKDVELRCDPISGHTALYWYRQSLGQGLEFLIYFQGNSAPDKSGLPSDRFSAERTGGSVSTLTIQRTQQEDSAVYLCASSPSTGNNQPQHFGDGTRLSIL.